The 28 T cell receptor beta chains presented below share a single source sample, sequenced in a study of breast tumors, draining lymph nodes, adjacent tissues. Samples came from axillary lymph nodes draining the breast cancer. Via MiXCR, TCRdb re-called the multiplex PCR reads, giving one row per CDR3 protein. Of over 150,000 distinct CDR3 sequences listed, 30% to 40% were seen once; the top ten hold roughly 4.3%. Source material: axillary lymph node tissue. The receptors originated from a female donor with breast cancer. Some clones in this sample may be carry-over from other donors' samples.

At least ten counts were recorded for this clonotype. The chain combines TRBV5-8 with TRBJ1-1; D possibly corresponds to TRBD1 (6 bases). CDR3 length: 14 residues. From germline, CDR1 is SGHTS and CDR2 YDEGEE. V was pared by 5 bases and J by 8 bases, with 19 bases between. The CDR3 loop is CASSPDGGQREAFF. The CDR3 nucleotides read TGTGCCAGCAGTCCGGACGGGGGGCAAAGGGAAGCTTTCTTT.

In its sample, this clonotype was seen many times. This chain joins TRBV12-3 or TRBV12-4 and TRBJ2-5; D perhaps matches TRBD1 (6 bases). V dropped 5 bases and J dropped 2 bases, with 18 bases sitting between them. There are 16 residues in the CDR3. CDR3 in DNA: TGTGCCAGCAGTAAACAGGGAAGGGTTGATCAAGAGACCCAGTACTTC. This translates into CASSKQGRVDQETQYF.

This clonotype was seen many times. This chain connects TRBV7-2 to TRBJ1-6; D ambiguous. V was trimmed by 5 bases and J by 1 base, leaving 15 bases between them. The CDR3 length is 17 residues. Germline assignment: CDR1 SGHTA and CDR2 FQGNSA. As DNA, the CDR3 is TGTGCCAGCAGCCTCCCAGCGGGCGCTTCCTATAATTCACCCCTCCACTTT. Its translation: CASSLPAGASYNSPLHF.

The chain carries TRBV2 and TRBJ1-6; TRBD1 matches at 7 bases. Germline V lookup: CDR1 SNHLY, CDR2 FYNNEI. The CDR3 has 15 amino acids. After removal of 6 bases from V and 9 bases from J, the junction contained 11 bases not matched to a gene. The CDR3 DNA sequence: TGTGCCAGCAGGGGAGTTTCCGGGACAGCTTCACCCCTCCACTTT. Encoded protein: CASRGVSGTASPLHF.

This clonotype was detected many times. The chain joins TRBV20-1 to TRBJ2-3, with a possible D match to TRBD1 (6 bases). The germline V gene encodes CDR1 DFQATT and CDR2 SNEGSKA (reference sequence). V was pared by 8 bases and J by 2 bases, with 14 bases between. The CDR3 has 13 amino acids. The CDR3 bases are TGCAGTCCACAGGGAAGCGACACAGATACGCAGTATTTT. Its translation is CSPQGSDTDTQYF.

This clonotype has a handful of counts. The DNA of the CDR3 is TGTGCCAGCAGCCACGGACTAGCGGGGGTTTCCGGGTACGAGCAGTACTTC. It specifies CASSHGLAGVSGYEQYF. This rearrangement joins TRBV3-1 to TRBJ2-7, with 13 bases matching TRBD2. V lost 3 bases, J lost 4 bases, and 9 bases stayed unmatched. CDR1 is LGHDT and CDR2 is YNNKEL in the germline V gene (reference sequence). The CDR3 contains 17 residues.

Regarding this clonotype: The junction departs from the called germline gene at one end, perhaps through a read error. This sequence joins TRBV3-1 and TRBJ1-6, with D perhaps TRBD1 (5 bases). The CDR3 has 15 amino acids. From germline, CDR1 is LGHDT and CDR2 YNNKEL (reference sequence). CDR3 sequence (DNA): TGCGCCAGCAGCCGAGATGGGGGGAGGGGTTCACCCCTCCACTTT. It yields the protein CASSRDGGRGSPLHF.

About this clonotype: A much larger clone sits a single nucleotide away, making a read error possible. The chain employs TRBV20-1 and TRBJ1-5; a possible D gene is TRBD1 (5 bases). The CDR3 totals 15 residues. Germline CDR1 DFQATT, CDR2 SNEGSKA (reference sequence). This CDR3 is CSARAGWGSTQPQHF. DNA of the CDR3: TGCAGTGCTAGAGCAGGGTGGGGCAGCACTCAGCCCCAGCATTTT.

This clonotype was seen repeatedly, ten times or more. The chain has TRBV5-1 and TRBJ2-3; 10 bases map to TRBD2. This CDR3 is built from 17 residues. Looked up from germline, CDR1 is SGHRS and CDR2 is YFSETQ. V shed 0 bases and J 6 bases; nucleotides not matched to a gene: 10. CDR3 amino acids: CASSLAPIAGGRDTQYF. CDR3 DNA sequence: TGCGCCAGCAGCTTGGCCCCTATAGCGGGAGGCAGGGATACGCAGTATTTT.

This rearrangement joins TRBV20-1 to TRBJ2-2; D assignment may be TRBD1 or TRBD2 (5 bases each). The CDR3 has 18 residues. CDR1 and CDR2 from the germline V gene are DFQATT and SNEGSKA (reference sequence). Trimming stripped 5 bases from V and 1 base from J, with 23 bases between. The CDR3, as DNA: TGCAGTGCTGAAAACAGCGAGAGGGACGGTGGGAACACCGGGGAGCTGTTTTTT. Protein product: CSAENSERDGGNTGELFF.

The sample holds many counts of this clonotype. This could be a read error, since a much larger clone is one nucleotide away. The rearrangement links TRBV20-1 to TRBJ2-5; D tentatively fits TRBD1 or TRBD2 (5 bases each). The length of the CDR3 is 14 residues. The germline V gene encodes CDR1 DFQATT and CDR2 SNEGSKA (reference sequence). The CDR3 region has the DNA TGCAGTGCTAGAGATCCCGGGACCCAAGCGACCCAGTACTTC. Its translation: CSARDPGTQATQYF.

There are a few counts of this clonotype. The chain uses TRBV5-8 and TRBJ2-5; a weak D match, TRBD2 (6 bases). The CDR3 contains 16 residues. Trimming took 9 bases from V and 5 from J, leaving 26 bases between them. Germline V gives CDR1 SGHTS, CDR2 YDEGEE. The CDR3 reads CATRSNGAGGGETQYF. The DNA for the CDR3 is TGTGCCACCCGGTCTAACGGGGCGGGTGGGGGGGAGACCCAGTACTTC.

This clonotype was picked up many times. This chain uses TRBV5-6 with TRBJ1-3, with D unclear. V lost 0 bases and J 0 bases, leaving 7 bases between the germline ends. The germline CDR1 and CDR2 sequences are SGHDT and YYEEEE. The CDR3 sequence is 15 residues long. CDR3 sequence (DNA): TGTGCCAGCAGCTTGGACAGCTTCTCTGGAAACACCATATATTTT. It translates to CASSLDSFSGNTIYF.

This clonotype was observed a handful of times. It may be a read error: a sequence one base away is much more abundant. The rearrangement links TRBV30 to TRBJ2-7; 8 positions agree with TRBD2. The length of the CDR3 is 13 residues. CDR1 GTSNPN and CDR2 SVGIG come from the germline V gene (reference sequence). The CDR3 spells CAWSPGLALEQHF. The CDR3 DNA reads as TGTGCCTGGAGTCCTGGACTAGCCCTCGAGCAGCACTTC.

There are many counts of this clonotype. The chain uses TRBV28 and TRBJ1-6; possible D gene TRBD1, 6 bases. The CDR3 is made up of 18 amino acids. V dropped 6 bases and J dropped 9 bases, with 27 bases sitting between them. The germline V gene has CDR1 MDHEN and CDR2 SYDVKM. CDR3: CASSTLLRGGAQGSPLHF. In DNA form, the CDR3 reads TGTGCCAGCAGCACCCTACTTCGGGGGGGGGCGCAAGGTTCACCCCTCCACTTT.

This clonotype was observed at least ten times. The gene calls are TRBV18 and TRBJ1-2; tentatively, D is TRBD1 (6 bases). The CDR3 runs to 13 residues. V lost 3 bases and J lost 4, with 9 bases in between. Germline V gene sequence: CDR1 KGHSH, CDR2 LQKENI. The CDR3, as DNA: TGTGCCAGCTCACCTACGGACAGCTATGGCTACACCTTC. Translating it yields CASSPTDSYGYTF.

Points on this clonotype: A read error may be the cause here, since a much bigger clone is one base away. V usage is TRBV5-1 and J usage is TRBJ2-1; D perhaps matches TRBD2 (6 bases). CDR1 SGHRS and CDR2 YFSETQ come from the germline V gene. The CDR3 has 14 amino acids. The CDR3 bases are TGCGCCAGCAGCTCGGGCGGGGCCCACAATGAGCAGCTCTTC. It specifies CASSSGGAHNEQLF.

This clonotype showed up just a few times. A much larger clone lies a single base off, so this may be a read error. This chain's CDR3 is CANSSWTGDYEQYF. The CDR3 DNA sequence: TGTGCCAACAGCTCTTGGACAGGGGACTACGAGCAGTACTTC. V and J are TRBV13 and TRBJ2-7, with 9 bases identical to TRBD1. Germline CDR1 reads PRHDT; CDR2 reads FYEKMQ (reference sequence). The CDR3 runs 14 residues.

This clonotype has ten or more counts. This chain uses TRBV9 with TRBJ1-2; maybe TRBD1 (5 bases). The V gene lost 2 bases and the J gene lost 4 bases, with 12 bases spanning the gap. Germline V gene lookup returns CDR1 SGDLS and CDR2 YYNGEE. The CDR3 is made up of 14 amino acids. CDR3 DNA: TGTGCCAGCAGCGTTCGGGGGACGGGCTATGGCTACACCTTC. This codes for CASSVRGTGYGYTF. The variable domain in full, completed from reference TRBV9 and TRBJ1-2, reads DSGVTQTPKHLITATGQRVTLRCSPRSGDLSVYWYQQSLDQGLQFLIQYYNGEERAKGNILERFSAQQFPDLHSELNLSSLELGDSALYFCASSVRGTGYGYTFGSGTRLTVV.

This clonotype was detected many times. The chain uses TRBV9 and TRBJ2-1; D perhaps matches TRBD2 (6 bases). The CDR3 sequence is 16 residues long. Per germline, CDR1 SGDLS and CDR2 YYNGEE. V lost 1 base and J lost 2, with 13 bases in between. The CDR3 spells CASSVRGRATYNEQFF. CDR3 in DNA: TGTGCCAGCAGCGTACGGGGGAGAGCTACCTACAATGAGCAGTTCTTC. The full variable domain, in which reference TRBV9 and TRBJ2-1 provide the parts outside the CDR3, is DSGVTQTPKHLITATGQRVTLRCSPRSGDLSVYWYQQSLDQGLQFLIQYYNGEERAKGNILERFSAQQFPDLHSELNLSSLELGDSALYFCASSVRGRATYNEQFFGPGTRLTVL.

The rearrangement links TRBV10-3 to TRBJ2-3; D is undetermined. CDR1 and CDR2 from the germline V gene are ENHRY and SYGVKD. The CDR3 consists of 11 residues. V gave up 5 bases and J gave up 3 bases, with 3 bases separating them. CDR3 region: CAISRTDTQYF. CDR3 in DNA: TGTGCCATCAGTAGGACAGATACGCAGTATTTT.

This clonotype was seen only once. The CDR3 does not end in the conserved phenylalanine or tryptophan, so this is likely a read error. No DNA is shown, since the ends of the CDR3 on it are uncertain; the CDR3 is the one TCRdb lists. This chain joins TRBV20-1 and TRBJ2-5; TRBD2 is taken as the D call from the table, unchecked against the DNA. The CDR3 is 13 amino acids long, termini counted. Germline V gives CDR1 DFQATT, CDR2 SNEGSKA (reference sequence). The CDR3 is CSARDPQVETQHL.

The chain couples TRBV7-3 to TRBJ2-3, with a tentative D call TRBD2 (7 bases). Germline CDR1 SGHTA, CDR2 FQGTGA. V was shortened by 4 bases and J by 11 bases, with 16 bases between the two germline ends. This CDR3 is built from 13 residues. The CDR3 DNA reads as TGTGCCAGCAGCTCCGGGGGGCGCAATGAGCAGTATTTT. It is translated as CASSSGGRNEQYF.

This clonotype showed up many times. The chain carries TRBV5-1 and TRBJ2-1; 10 nucleotides match TRBD1. This CDR3 is built from 13 residues. With 7 bases clipped from V and 8 bases from J, the junction kept 6 bases outside the gene matches. Looked up from germline, CDR1 is SGHRS and CDR2 is YFSETQ. CDR3 sequence (DNA): TGCGCCAGCGGGACAGGGGATCAGGATGAGCAGTTCTTC. This encodes CASGTGDQDEQFF.

This clonotype was seen only a few times. The chain recombines TRBV6-2 or TRBV6-3 with TRBJ2-2; 7 bases map to TRBD2. After removal of 2 bases from V and 5 bases from J, the junction contained 5 bases not matched to a gene. The CDR3 is made up of 15 amino acids. Looked up from germline, CDR1 is MNHEY and CDR2 is SVGEGT. CDR3 protein: CASSYEEAGTGELFF. The CDR3 DNA reads TGTGCCAGCAGTTACGAGGAAGCGGGAACCGGGGAGCTGTTTTTT.

This clonotype occurred a few times. The rearrangement links TRBV6-5 to TRBJ2-3; 9 bases are a match to TRBD2. The junction had 14 bases not matched to a gene; V was cut back by 6 bases and J by 4 bases. Germline lookup yields CDR1 MNHEY and CDR2 SVGAGI. The CDR3 length is 17 residues. The CDR3 DNA reads TGTGCCAGCAGCAGTAGTCTCCTAGCGGGGACGCCAGATACGCAGTATTTT. As protein: CASSSSLLAGTPDTQYF.

This clonotype came up many times. J is TRBJ1-5 and V is TRBV20-1, with D tentatively TRBD1 (5 bases). The CDR3 runs to 14 residues. Germline assignment: CDR1 DFQATT and CDR2 SNEGSKA (reference sequence). The V gene lost 0 bases and the J gene lost 1 base, with 7 bases spanning the gap. The CDR3: CSARDPGSNQPQHF. CDR3 bases: TGCAGTGCTAGAGATCCAGGGAGCAATCAGCCCCAGCATTTT.

This clonotype was counted ten times or more. The chain's CDR3 is CASSLMREPSYEQYF. For the CDR3, the DNA is TGTGCCAGCAGCTTAATGCGGGAGCCCTCCTACGAGCAGTACTTC. This sequence joins TRBV7-2 and TRBJ2-7; TRBD2 matches at 7 bases. CDR1 is SGHTA and CDR2 is FQGNSA in the germline V gene. The junction had 4 bases not matched to a gene; V was cut back by 2 bases and J by 0 bases. The CDR3 loop spans 15 amino acids.